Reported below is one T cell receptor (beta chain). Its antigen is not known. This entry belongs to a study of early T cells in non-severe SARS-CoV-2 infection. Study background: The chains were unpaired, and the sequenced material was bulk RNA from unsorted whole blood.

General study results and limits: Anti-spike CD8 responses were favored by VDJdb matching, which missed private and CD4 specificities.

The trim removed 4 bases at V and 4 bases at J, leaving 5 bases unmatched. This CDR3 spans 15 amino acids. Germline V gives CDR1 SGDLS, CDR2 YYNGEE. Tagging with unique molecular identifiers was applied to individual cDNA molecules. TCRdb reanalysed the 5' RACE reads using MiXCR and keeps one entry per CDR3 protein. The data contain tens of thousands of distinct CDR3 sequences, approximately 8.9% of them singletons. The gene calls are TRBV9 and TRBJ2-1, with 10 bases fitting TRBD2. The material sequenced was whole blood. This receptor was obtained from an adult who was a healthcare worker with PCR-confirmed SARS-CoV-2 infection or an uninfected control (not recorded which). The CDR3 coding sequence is TGTGCCAGCAGCACCCTAGCGGGGGAATACAATGAGCAGTTCTTC. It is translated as CASSTLAGEYNEQFF.